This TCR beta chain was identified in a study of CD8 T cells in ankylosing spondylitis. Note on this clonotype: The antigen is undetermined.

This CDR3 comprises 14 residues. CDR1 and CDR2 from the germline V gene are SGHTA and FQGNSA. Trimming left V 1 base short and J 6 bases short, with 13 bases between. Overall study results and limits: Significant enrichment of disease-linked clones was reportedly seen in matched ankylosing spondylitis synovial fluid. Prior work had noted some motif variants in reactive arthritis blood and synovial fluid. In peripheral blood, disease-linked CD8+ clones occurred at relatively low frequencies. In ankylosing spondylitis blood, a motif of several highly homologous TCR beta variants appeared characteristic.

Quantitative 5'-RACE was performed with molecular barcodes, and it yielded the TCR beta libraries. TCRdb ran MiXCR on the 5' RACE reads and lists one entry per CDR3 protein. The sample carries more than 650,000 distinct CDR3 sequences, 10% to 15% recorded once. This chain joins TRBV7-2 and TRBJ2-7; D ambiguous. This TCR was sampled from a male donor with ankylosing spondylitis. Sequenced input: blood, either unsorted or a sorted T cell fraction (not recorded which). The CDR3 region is CASSLEFGFSEQYF. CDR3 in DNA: TGTGCCAGCAGCTTAGAATTCGGGTTCTCCGAGCAGTACTTC. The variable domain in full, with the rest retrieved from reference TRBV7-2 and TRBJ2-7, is GAGVSQSPSNKVTEKGKDVELRCDPISGHTALYWYRQSLGQGLEFLIYFQGNSAPDKSGLPSDRFSAERTGGSVSTLTIQRTQQEDSAVYLCASSLEFGFSEQYFGPGTRLTVT.